The rows below give T cell receptor beta chains drawn from one sample of a study of blood T cell repertoires in COVID-19. Profiled with immunoSEQ multiplex PCR; TCRdb holds only in-frame clones, not every one. The sample records around 140,000 clones, about nine tenths being singletons. The sequenced material came from PBMCs or T cells enriched from blood (not recorded which). The receptors here all came from a man in his fifties or sixties who had recovered from COVID-19. CDR3s include the opening cysteine and the closing phenylalanine or tryptophan. The D gene is left open where the match is weak. Not all rows give a size; the values are once, few, many and, for expanded clones, a class.

>.|once|TRBJ2-3|TRBV7-6
TGTGCCAGCAGCCCTAGGCCCGGGAAGACAGATACGCAGTATTTT
CASSPRPGKTDTQYF
>TRBD2|.|TRBJ2-7|TRBV5-1
TGCGCCAGCAGTCCCACGGGAGGCGCCTCCTACGAGCAGTACTTC
CASSPTGGASYEQYF
>TRBD1|.|TRBJ2-1|TRBV19
TGTGCCAGTAGTATGCGGACAGGGGGCGATGAGCAGTTCTTC
CASSMRTGGDEQFF
>TRBD1|.|TRBJ1-5|TRBV27
TGTGCCAGCAGTCCGGGACAGGGCCTACAGCCCCAGCATTTT
CASSPGQGLQPQHF
>.|.|TRBJ2-2|TRBV5-8
TGTGCCAGCAGCTCGGGACATGGCCCCGGGGAGCTGTTTTTT
CASSSGHGPGELFF
>.|.|TRBJ2-7|TRBV10-1
TGCGCCAGCAGTGCTAACCGAATCTCCTACGAGCAGTACTTC
CASSANRISYEQYF
>TRBD1|.|TRBJ2-1|TRBV5-4
TGTGCCAGCAGCTGGACCGGGACAGACAATGAGCAGTTCTTC
CASSWTGTDNEQFF
>.|.|TRBJ2-1|TRBV2
TGTGCCGGACGGGGAGACGTTATCTATGAGCAGTTCTTC
CAGRGDVIYEQFF
>TRBD2|.|TRBJ2-3|TRBV5-5
TGTGCCAGCAGCCGCCTAGCGGGAGAGAGCACAGATACGCAGTATTTT
CASSRLAGESTDTQYF
>.|.|TRBJ2-1|TRBV5-4
TGTGCCAGCAGGACTGCTCCGAGCTCCTACAATGAGCAGTTCTTC
CASRTAPSSYNEQFF
>.|.|TRBJ1-1|TRBV30
TGTGCCTGGAGTAAAGGGGGGAACACTGAAGCTTTCTTT
CAWSKGGNTEAFF
>TRBD2|.|TRBJ2-7|TRBV5-4
TGTGCCAGCAGTATAGCGGGAGGGATGGCTTGGTACGAGCAGTACTTC
CASSIAGGMAWYEQYF
>.|.|TRBJ1-3|TRBV2
TGTGCCAGCAGTGAAGGGGAGGGACGGACCGAATATTTT
CASSEGEGRTEYF
>.|.|TRBJ1-3|TRBV19
TGTGCCAGTAGTGCGACCAGACAGACTGTTAGGGCCGGAAACACCATATATTTT
CASSATRQTVRAGNTIYF
>.|.|TRBJ2-3|TRBV20-1
TGCAGTGCTAGTTTATTGAGCTACACAGATACGCAGTATTTT
CSASLLSYTDTQYF
>.|once|TRBJ1-5|TRBV28
TGTGCCAGCAGTTTAGTGAGCGCGAGGGATCAGCCCCAGCATTTT
CASSLVSARDQPQHF
>.|.|TRBJ2-2|TRBV30
TGTGCCTGCTCACAGACCGGGGAGCTGTTTTTT
CACSQTGELFF
>.|.|TRBJ1-3|TRBV5-6
TGTGCCAGCAGCCCCGGGGGGTCGGGCTCTGGAAACACCATATATTTT
CASSPGGSGSGNTIYF
>TRBD1|.|TRBJ2-1|TRBV5-1
TGCGCCAGCAGCTCGGACAGGGGTAGGCATGAGCAGTTCTTC
CASSSDRGRHEQFF
>TRBD2|.|TRBJ2-2|TRBV29-1
TGCAGCGTTGCTTTCGGGAGGCTAACCGGGGAGCTGTTTTTT
CSVAFGRLTGELFF
>TRBD1|.|TRBJ1-6|TRBV4-2
TGTGCCAGCAGCCCGGCGACAGGGGAACCTAATTCACCCCTCCACTTT
CASSPATGEPNSPLHF
>.|.|TRBJ1-3|TRBV9
TGTGCCAGCAGCGTCGACAGCGCTCGTTTGCCATATTTT
CASSVDSARLPYF
>.|.|TRBJ2-7|TRBV28
TGTGCCAGCAGGCTGGGGGGGCTTCCTAGATTGCAGTACTTC
CASRLGGLPRLQYF
>.|.|TRBJ1-3|TRBV18
TGTGCCAGCTCACCCCCCCGAGGTGGAAACACCATATATTTT
CASSPPRGGNTIYF
>.|.|TRBJ2-3|TRBV6-5
TGTGCCAGCAGCGTACAGGGAGATAAAGATACGCAGTATTTT
CASSVQGDKDTQYF
>.|once|TRBJ2-1|TRBV20-1
TGCAGTGCTTCTAGACGCAATGAGCAGTTCTTC
CSASRRNEQFF
>TRBD1|once|TRBJ2-5|TRBV6-5
TGTGCCAGCAGTCAGGGGACAGCTCAAGAGACCCAGTACTTC
CASSQGTAQETQYF
>TRBD1|.|TRBJ1-3|TRBV7-8
TGTGCCAGCAGCTTAAGAACAGGGGGGTCGAACACCATATATTTT
CASSLRTGGSNTIYF
>TRBD1|.|TRBJ2-6|TRBV5-1
TGCGCCAGCAGCTCCCCGGGACAGGGGGGCCCTTTGGGTGGGGCCAACGTCCTGACTTTC
CASSSPGQGGPLGGANVLTF
>TRBD1|.|TRBJ2-1|TRBV24-1
TGTGCCACCAGTTCCCAGGGGGCCCGGGAGCAGTTCTTC
CATSSQGAREQFF
>TRBD1|.|TRBJ1-2|TRBV28
TGTGCCAGCAGTTTGCCCGGACAGGGGATCTATGGCTACACCTTC
CASSLPGQGIYGYTF
>.|.|TRBJ2-2|TRBV12-3/TRBV12-4
TGTGCCAGCAGTTTTCTACTGGCCGGGGAGCTGTTTTTT
CASSFLLAGELFF
>.|.|TRBJ1-5|TRBV5-4
TGTGCCAGCAGCTTGGCGGGAACCAGGCAGCCCCAGCATTTT
CASSLAGTRQPQHF
>.|.|TRBJ2-3|TRBV28
TGTGCCAGCAGTGGGAGCCGAGGATGGCAGTATTTT
CASSGSRGWQYF
>.|.|TRBJ2-1|TRBV3-1/TRBV3-2
TGTGCCAGCAGCCAAGGGGCTGGCTCCTACAATGAGCAGTTCTTC
CASSQGAGSYNEQFF
>.|.|TRBJ1-1|TRBV12-3/TRBV12-4
TGTGCCAGCAGGTCCTACAGGGAATCTGAAGCTTTCTTT
CASRSYRESEAFF
>TRBD1|.|TRBJ2-1|TRBV27
TGTGCCAGCAGCTTTACGCCTCCGGGACAGGGCATAGATGAGCAGTTCTTC
CASSFTPPGQGIDEQFF
>.|.|TRBJ1-2|TRBV5-6
TGTGCCAGCAGCTTGGGGGAGGGTGCTGTTGGCTACACCTTC
CASSLGEGAVGYTF
>.|.|TRBJ2-1|TRBV18
TGTGCCAGCTCACCTCGCGCTGGGAGAGCATACAATGAGCAGTTCTTC
CASSPRAGRAYNEQFF
>TRBD1|.|TRBJ2-5|TRBV19
TGTGCCAGTAGAGACAGGGGAGGTCGGGAGACCCAGTACTTC
CASRDRGGRETQYF
>TRBD2|.|TRBJ2-3|TRBV6-5
TGTGCCAGCAGTTACGGACTAGCGGGTAACACAGATACGCAGTATTTT
CASSYGLAGNTDTQYF
>TRBD1|.|TRBJ1-1|TRBV18
TGTGCCAGCTCACCTGGGACAGGGGACCCAGCTTTCTTT
CASSPGTGDPAFF
>TRBD1|.|TRBJ2-2|TRBV4-2
TGTGCCAGCAGCCACCCCCTAGGGGACAGGGTTATTCCCACCGGGGAGCTGTTTTTT
CASSHPLGDRVIPTGELFF
>.|.|TRBJ2-1|TRBV5-6
TGTGCCAGCAGTACCGGGTCCTTTTACAATGAGCAGTTCTTC
CASSTGSFYNEQFF
>.|.|TRBJ1-5|TRBV19
TGTGCCAGTAGGCTATCCGGGACACAGAATCAGCCCCAGCATTTT
CASRLSGTQNQPQHF
>.|.|TRBJ1-4|TRBV30
TGTGCCTGGAGTAGGACAGTAGAAAAACTGTTTTTT
CAWSRTVEKLFF
>.|once|TRBJ1-4|TRBV30
TGTGCCCAGACGGTACGGGGGGAAAAACTGTTTTTT
CAQTVRGEKLFF
>.|.|TRBJ2-3|TRBV19
TGTGCCAGTAGTCCCGGTGAGTCGGGCACAGATACGCAGTATTTT
CASSPGESGTDTQYF
>TRBD2|once|TRBJ2-7|TRBV5-4
TGTGCCAGCAGCTTACTAGCGGGGGGGCTCTACGAGCAGTACTTC
CASSLLAGGLYEQYF
>TRBD1|.|TRBJ1-5|TRBV25-1
TGTGCCAGCCGGGGGACAGGGAAGGAACAGCCCCAGCATTTT
CASRGTGKEQPQHF
>.|.|TRBJ1-2|TRBV7-2
TGTGCCAGCAGCTCACAGGGTCGGTATGGCTACACCTTC
CASSSQGRYGYTF
>.|.|TRBJ1-5|TRBV7-2
TGTGCCAGCAGCTTGGCAGTAAATCAGCCCCAGCATTTT
CASSLAVNQPQHF
>.|.|TRBJ1-5|TRBV4-2
TGTGCCAGCAGCCAAGGACAGAACAATCAGCCCCAGCATTTT
CASSQGQNNQPQHF
>TRBD1|.|TRBJ2-7|TRBV6-5
TGTGCCAGCAGTCCCTGGACAGGGTCAAACGAGCAGTACTTC
CASSPWTGSNEQYF
>.|.|TRBJ1-1|TRBV2
TGTGCCAGCAGTATAACAGAGAACACTGAAGCTTTCTTT
CASSITENTEAFF
>.|once|TRBJ1-3|TRBV11-2
TGTGCCAGCAGCTTAGTTGCCGCAGGGGCCTCTGGAAACACCATATATTTT
CASSLVAAGASGNTIYF
>.|.|TRBJ1-6|TRBV7-2
TGTGCCAGCAGCTCAGAATCCGATTCACCCCTCCACTTT
CASSSESDSPLHF
>.|.|TRBJ1-5|TRBV15
TGTGCCACCAGCAGTCTACAGGGCCGGGTTCAGCCCCAGCATTTT
CATSSLQGRVQPQHF
>.|once|TRBJ2-4|TRBV12-3/TRBV12-4
TGTGCCAGCAGTTTCCCGGGGGTAAACATTCAGTACTTC
CASSFPGVNIQYF
>.|.|TRBJ1-1|TRBV4-1
TGCGCCAGCAGCCCTTCAGGAGGGGGGGGGACTGAAGCTTTCTTT
CASSPSGGGGTEAFF